This TCR beta chain was obtained from a study of blood T cells in healthy people across ages. Overall study context: For every two T cells, template switching captured about one barcoded beta molecule.

The second PCR ran roughly 6 to 12 cycles with a sample-barcoded 5' primer and J-beta primers. Carrying 12 random nucleotides, a template-switch adaptor labeled each individual cDNA molecule. MiXCR, run by TCRdb on the 5' RACE reads, gives a single entry per CDR3 protein. The table has about 1.8 million distinct CDR3 sequences, approximately 50% seen once. Drawing of peripheral blood yielded ten milliliters from each donor. V lost 6 bases to trimming and J lost 2 bases; unmatched junction nucleotides: 6. This CDR3 is 15 amino acids long. The rearrangement links TRBV12-3 or TRBV12-4 to TRBJ2-3; 9 nucleotides line up with TRBD2. The sample consisted of blood. The TCR was taken from a woman in her thirties or forties in good health. CDR3 nucleotide sequence: TGTGCCAGCAGCCCGACTAGCGGTGCCACAGATACGCAGTATTTT. It encodes CASSPTSGATDTQYF.